This T cell receptor beta chain was retrieved from a study of OX40 agonist ivuxolimab in advanced cancers. About the study: A mean age of around 66 years, range about 20 to 79, was recorded, and 70% to 85% were male. Therapy given before enrollment (anti-PD-1, anti-PD-L1 or anti-CTLA-4) was allowed, and roughly 42% had some. One patient with hepatocellular carcinoma and two with cutaneous melanoma, three in all, had partial responses. Study-wide findings and caveats: Not determined was the antigen specificity of the expanded peripheral T cells.

Sequenced by immunoSEQ multiplex PCR; TCRdb stores in-frame clones only, minus some. The profile shows roughly 70,000 clones, about 89% of them singletons. CDR1 and CDR2 from the germline V gene are SNHLY and FYNNEI. Trimming left V 4 bases short and J 0 bases short, with 1 base between. This CDR3 has 11 residues. As to this clone: Its matching antigen is unknown. The same CDR3 can be traced to other DNA sequences in this sample.

The chain is built from TRBV2 and TRBJ2-7; no clear D. The TCR was taken from an adult with an advanced solid tumor such as melanoma, head and neck, liver or kidney cancer. The sample in question was CD4+ or CD8+ T cells sorted from blood, obtained in a trial of the OX40 agonist ivuxolimab. The CDR3 DNA sequence: TGTGCCAGCAGTGCCTCCTACGAGCAGTACTTC. This sequence encodes CASSASYEQYF. Full variable domain (rest looked up from reference TRBV2 and TRBJ2-7): EPEVTQTPSHQVTQMGQEVILRCVPISNHLYFYWYRQILGQKVEFLVSFYNNEISEKSEIFDDQFSVERPDGSNFTLKIRSTKLEDSAMYFCASSASYEQYFGPGTRLTVT.